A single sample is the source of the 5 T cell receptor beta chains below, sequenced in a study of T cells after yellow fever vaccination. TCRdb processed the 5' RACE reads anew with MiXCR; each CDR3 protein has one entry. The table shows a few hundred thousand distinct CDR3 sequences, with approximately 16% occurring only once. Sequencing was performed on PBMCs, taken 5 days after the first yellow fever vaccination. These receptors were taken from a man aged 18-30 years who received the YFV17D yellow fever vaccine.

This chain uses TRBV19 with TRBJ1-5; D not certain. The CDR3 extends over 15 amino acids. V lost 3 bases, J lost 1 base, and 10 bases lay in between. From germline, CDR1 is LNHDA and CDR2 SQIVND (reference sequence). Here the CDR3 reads CASSIRSPSNQPQHF. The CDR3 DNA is TGTGCCAGTAGTATTCGAAGTCCGAGCAATCAGCCCCAGCATTTT.

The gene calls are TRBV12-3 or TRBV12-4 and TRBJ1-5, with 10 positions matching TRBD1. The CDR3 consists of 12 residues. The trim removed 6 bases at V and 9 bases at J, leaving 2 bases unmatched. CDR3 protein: CASSRDRGPQHF. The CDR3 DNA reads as TGTGCCAGCAGCCGGGACAGGGGGCCCCAGCATTTT.

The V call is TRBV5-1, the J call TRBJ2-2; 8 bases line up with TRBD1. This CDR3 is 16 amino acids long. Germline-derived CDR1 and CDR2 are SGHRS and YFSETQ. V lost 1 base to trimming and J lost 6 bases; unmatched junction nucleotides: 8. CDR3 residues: CASSLRQGAVAGELFF. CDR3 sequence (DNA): TGCGCCAGCAGCTTGCGTCAGGGGGCCGTCGCCGGGGAGCTGTTTTTT.

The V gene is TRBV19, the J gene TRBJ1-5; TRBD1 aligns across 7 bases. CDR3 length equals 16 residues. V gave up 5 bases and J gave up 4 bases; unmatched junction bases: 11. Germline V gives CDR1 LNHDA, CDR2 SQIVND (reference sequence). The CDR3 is CASSPGGTAINQPQHF. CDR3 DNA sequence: TGTGCCAGTAGTCCAGGTGGGACAGCCATTAATCAGCCCCAGCATTTT.

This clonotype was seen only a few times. The CDR3: CASSQEVVFYGYTF. The CDR3 DNA is TGCGCCAGCAGCCAAGAGGTGGTATTTTATGGCTACACCTTC. This rearrangement joins TRBV4-3 to TRBJ1-2, with unresolved D. The germline CDR1 and CDR2 sequences are LGHNA and YSLEER. V dropped 0 bases and J dropped 5 bases, with 10 bases sitting between them. The CDR3 contains 14 residues.